This T cell receptor (beta chain) emerged from a study of response to subunit inactivated influenza vaccine. TCRdb analysed the RT-PCR reads with MiXCR anew, one entry per CDR3 protein. The profile covers around 520,000 distinct CDR3 sequences, with 25% appearing a single time and 1.5% to 2% taken by the ten largest. Overall study findings and caveats: After each seasonal influenza vaccination, few new T cells are recruited, the authors suggested.

Germline V CDR1 and CDR2: SGHDT, YYEEEE. Trimming cost V 4 bases and J 6 bases, with 16 bases left between them. The CDR3 is 15 residues long. Details on this clonotype: Antigen unknown.

This receptor was obtained from a man aged 45 to 65 who received an inactivated influenza vaccine. The V gene is TRBV5-6, the J gene TRBJ2-2, with D possibly being TRBD1 (6 bases). The sample was CD4+ T cells sorted from PBMCs, taken 4 to 6 days after vaccination. CDR3 in amino acids: CASSQLDRRAGELFF. CDR3 nucleotides: TGTGCCAGCAGCCAACTCGACAGGCGCGCCGGGGAGCTGTTTTTT.